The entry below gives a single T cell receptor beta chain sequence along with its context. The antigen remains unidentified. The V end was cut by 0 bases, the J end by 8 bases, with 20 bases between. The V gene's germline CDR1 is SGDLS and CDR2 YYNGEE. The CDR3 is 16 amino acids. The data were obtained in a study of T cell responses to AZD1222 COVID-19 vaccine. Findings of the study overall: Spike-specific TCR breadth and depth went up after people got two AZD1222 doses. Clonal diversity was possibly underestimated, and the donors were mostly white British, with more females.

Using immunoSEQ multiplex PCR, the repertoire was profiled, and TCRdb retains in-frame clones only, with some absent. The table lists more than 250,000 clones, 90% to 95% of them singletons. This receptor was identified in an adult in good health. The rearrangement joins TRBV9 to TRBJ1-2, with a tentative D call TRBD1 (6 bases). The material sequenced was peripheral blood, taken on day 0 of AZD1222 vaccination. The CDR3 DNA reads TGTGCCAGCAGCGTAGCTACGGCAGGGGTGTCGGGGGGCTACACCTTC. Its translation is CASSVATAGVSGGYTF.